The next 10 T cell receptor beta chains were all read from a single sample in a study of blood T cell repertoires in COVID-19. Profiling relied on immunoSEQ multiplex PCR, and the TCRdb table lists in-frame clones only, not all of them. The table records around 120,000 clones, 70% to 90% of them present only once. Material for sequencing was peripheral blood. These receptors came from a man in his 70s who had recovered from COVID-19.

CDR3 residues: CASSSNRGRGTEAFF. The CDR3 DNA reads TGTGCCAGCAGCTCTAACAGGGGGCGAGGGACTGAAGCTTTCTTT. The chain couples TRBV11-2 to TRBJ1-1; 9 positions agree with TRBD1. V dropped 4 bases and J dropped 5; count of bases not matched to a gene: 8. Per germline, CDR1 SGHAT and CDR2 FQNNGV. This CDR3 has 15 amino acids.

This chain links TRBV11-2 with TRBJ2-2; 7 nucleotides agree with TRBD1. The CDR3 covers 16 residues. Germline-derived CDR1 and CDR2 are SGHAT and FQNNGV. The J segment lost 6 bases and the V segment lost 3 bases, leaving 10 bases of the junction unmatched. CDR3 protein: CASSFSFTGVAGELFF. The CDR3 coding sequence is TGTGCCAGCAGCTTCTCCTTTACAGGGGTAGCCGGGGAGCTGTTTTTT.

This clone appeared once. The genes are TRBV6-2 or TRBV6-3 and TRBJ2-2; a weak D match, TRBD2 (5 bases). Trimming removed 5 bases at V and 5 bases at J, with 15 bases between. The germline CDR1 and CDR2 sequences are MNHEY and SVGEGT. This CDR3 region has 15 residues. The CDR3 DNA is TGTGCCAGCAGTGTGGGCCCGCGGAGGACCGGGGAGCTGTTTTTT. Protein sequence: CASSVGPRRTGELFF.

This chain joins TRBV7-2 and TRBJ2-5, with 10 bases identical to TRBD2. The CDR3 contains 19 residues. The V gene's germline CDR1 is SGHTA and CDR2 FQGNSA. Losses at the gene ends were 3 bases for V and 3 bases for J; bases not matched to a gene: 16. The CDR3 bases are TGTGCCAGCAGCTTGGGTATAGTTATGGCTAGCGGGAGTAAAGAGACCCAGTACTTC. It encodes CASSLGIVMASGSKETQYF. The entire variable domain, with the rest obtained from reference TRBV7-2 and TRBJ2-5, is as follows: GAGVSQSPSNKVTEKGKDVELRCDPISGHTALYWYRQSLGQGLEFLIYFQGNSAPDKSGLPSDRFSAERTGGSVSTLTIQRTQQEDSAVYLCASSLGIVMASGSKETQYFGPGTRLLVL.

The chain combines TRBV28 with TRBJ2-1; 9 positions match TRBD2. The CDR3 has 18 amino acids. The germline gives CDR1 MDHEN, CDR2 SYDVKM. V lost 6 bases to trimming and J lost 0 bases; unmatched junction nucleotides: 12. The chain's CDR3 is CASRLLSGGSLSYNEQFF. In DNA form, the CDR3 reads TGTGCCAGCAGACTACTTAGCGGGGGTAGCCTCTCCTACAATGAGCAGTTCTTC.

The chain has TRBV15 and TRBJ1-5; the match to TRBD1 covers 9 bases. Germline-derived CDR1 and CDR2 are LNHNV and YYDKDF (reference sequence). V lost 2 bases and J lost 7; bases outside the gene matches: 3. The CDR3 sequence is 14 residues long. The CDR3 nucleotides read TGTGCCACCAGCAGATACAGGGGGCGGCAGCCCCAGCATTTT. It codes for CATSRYRGRQPQHF.

The sample holds one count of this clone. The V and J genes are TRBV4-1 and TRBJ2-1; 8 bases line up with TRBD2. The CDR3 spans 17 residues. In germline, CDR1 is MGHRA, CDR2 YSYEKL. With V trimmed by 4 bases and J by 6 bases, 14 bases remained unmatched. CDR3 protein: CASSPGPLAVNPNEQFF. The CDR3 DNA follows: TGCGCCAGCAGCCCGGGCCCACTAGCGGTCAATCCCAATGAGCAGTTCTTC.

J is TRBJ2-3 and V is TRBV7-9; 8 nucleotides match TRBD2. Germline V gives CDR1 SEHNR, CDR2 FQNEAQ (reference sequence). The CDR3 runs 14 residues. The V and J ends lost 5 bases and 4 bases, in that order; junction bases with no gene match: 5. CDR3 amino acids: CASSPSGGADTQYF. Here the CDR3 DNA reads TGTGCCAGCAGCCCAAGCGGGGGTGCAGATACGCAGTATTTT.

The chain uses TRBV23-1 and TRBJ1-1; tentatively, D is TRBD1 (6 bases). TRBV23-1 is known as an ORF, though its function is uncertain. There are 17 residues in the CDR3. The V end was cut by 4 bases, the J end by 0 bases, with 18 bases between. The CDR3 spells CASSRLQGIGMNTEAFF. CDR3 coding DNA: TGCGCCAGCAGTCGGTTACAGGGAATAGGGATGAACACTGAAGCTTTCTTT.

In this sample, this clone turned up once. The rearrangement uses TRBV5-4 and TRBJ1-4; D call uncertain. V was trimmed by 5 bases and J by 4 bases, leaving 12 bases between them. The germline gives CDR1 SGHNT, CDR2 YYREEE (reference sequence). This CDR3 is built from 14 residues. CDR3 sequence (DNA): TGTGCCAGCAGTCGAGACTTAGGTAATGAAAAACTGTTTTTT. Translated, it gives CASSRDLGNEKLFF.